The sequence of this T cell receptor (beta chain) was determined in a study of T-cell reconstitution after alpha-beta-depleted transplantation in children. General study results and limits: It was newly produced T cells that mostly accounted for T-cell counts and diversity one year after transplant. Some patients' high day-60 TCRbeta diversity was traced to surviving recipient T cells and thymic progenitors.

Researchers prepared the TCRbeta library using unique molecular identifiers, the study reports. TCRdb ran MiXCR on the PCR reads and lists one entry per CDR3 protein. The sample carries around 490,000 distinct CDR3 sequences, 11% recorded once. Germline V gene sequence: CDR1 MGHDK, CDR2 SYGVNS. The CDR3 spans 12 residues. The germline V and J ends were trimmed by 5 bases and 3 bases, with 6 bases remaining between them. This clonotype was detected ten times or more. The antigen is not known. The starting material was PBMCs, mostly from graft donor cells, obtained 180 days after TCRalphabeta/CD19-depleted stem cell transplant. This sequence joins TRBV25-1 and TRBJ2-3; D gene unclear. The sequence derives from a female patient aged 2 to 10 who had a stem cell transplant for aplastic anemia, so the T cells may come from the graft donor. The CDR3 spells CASSWGTDTQYF. Written as DNA, the CDR3 is TGTGCCAGCAGTTGGGGAACAGATACGCAGTATTTT.